This T cell receptor (beta chain) emerged from a study of cytomegalovirus exposure and HLA in healthy donors. Study observations and caveats: Analysis performed later showed TCR beta chains linked to HLA being more clonally expanded than equally common others.

A remark on this clone: Its antigen is as yet unknown.

PCR was performed using 60 Vbeta and 13 Jbeta primers. Produced via immunoSEQ multiplex PCR; TCRdb's table is partial and in-frame only. This table has 130,000 or so clones, 79% appearing once. The germline V gene has CDR1 LNHDA and CDR2 SQIVND (reference sequence). CDR3 length: 16 residues. V lost 1 base and J 0 bases, leaving 7 bases between the germline ends. While unrecorded immune exposures were likely, the donors were nominally healthy when sampled. The sample consisted of PBMCs. This clonotype was obtained from a male donor in good health and CMV-seronegative. The V and J genes are TRBV19 and TRBJ2-6; the D is unclear. CDR3 amino acids: CASSIGGSSGANVLTF. CDR3 coding DNA: TGTGCCAGTAGTATAGGAGGAAGCTCTGGGGCCAACGTCCTGACTTTC.